This is a list of T cell receptor beta chains from one sample in a study of cytomegalovirus exposure and HLA in healthy donors. Sequenced by immunoSEQ multiplex PCR; TCRdb stores in-frame clones only, minus some. The table lists about 89,000 clones, about 80% of them singletons. Material: PBMCs. The receptor source for this set is a male donor in good health and CMV-seronegative. Each CDR3 is given with its conserved first and last residue. Each record gives: V gene, J gene, clone size, D gene, CDR3 DNA, CDR3 protein. The D gene is left open where the match is weak. The size field is filled for only some rows; it gives once, few, many or a size class.

TRBV5-8	TRBJ2-2	.	TRBD2	TGTGCCAGCAGCCACCGACTAGCGGGGGGCGGGAACACCGGGGAGCTGTTTTTT	CASSHRLAGGGNTGELFF
TRBV27	TRBJ2-5	.	TRBD2	TGTGCCAGCAGTGGACTAGCGGACCCCCAAGAGACCCAGTACTTC	CASSGLADPQETQYF
TRBV6-1	TRBJ2-4	.	.	TGTGCCAGCAGTGACAGCACCAGGCCCAAAAACATTCAGTACTTC	CASSDSTRPKNIQYF
TRBV6-6	TRBJ2-1	.	.	TGTGCCAGCAGTTACTCGGCAGGGTTGGTTGTCAATGAGCAGTTCTTC	CASSYSAGLVVNEQFF
TRBV4-1	TRBJ2-3	few	TRBD2	TGCGCCAGCAGCCAAGATAGGGCGGGGGGGCAAGTTACGCAGTATTTT	CASSQDRAGGQVTQYF
TRBV11-3	TRBJ2-1	.	.	TGTGCCAGCAGCCGGGGGACCTCCTACAATGAGCAGTTCTTC	CASSRGTSYNEQFF
TRBV25-1	TRBJ1-2	.	TRBD1	TGTGCCAGCAGTAACTCAGGACAGGGGAATGGCTACACCTTC	CASSNSGQGNGYTF
TRBV2	TRBJ2-1	.	.	TGTGCCAGCGACAGACAGGCCTCGAGGAACAATGAGCAGTTCTTC	CASDRQASRNNEQFF
TRBV4-1	TRBJ2-1	.	TRBD1	TGCGCCAGCAGCCAAGTAGGGGACAGGGAGGTCAATGAGCAGTTCTTC	CASSQVGDREVNEQFF
TRBV4-3	TRBJ1-5	.	TRBD1	TGCGCCAGCAGCCCATCCACCGGGACAGTAATTGATCAGCCCCAGCATTTT	CASSPSTGTVIDQPQHF
TRBV25-1	TRBJ2-1	.	TRBD1	TGTGCCAGCAGCTCAACAGGGGTTTCCTACAATGAGCAGTTCTTC	CASSSTGVSYNEQFF
TRBV6-6	TRBJ2-7	.	.	TGTGCCAGCAGTTACTCGGCAGGTACCTACGAGCAGTACTTC	CASSYSAGTYEQYF
TRBV4-1	TRBJ2-7	.	TRBD1	TGCGCCAGCAGCCAAGTCTGGACAGGGGATTCCTACGAGCAGTACTTC	CASSQVWTGDSYEQYF
TRBV27	TRBJ2-2	.	TRBD1	TGTGCCAGCAGTTTAGTACAGGGGATCCTAACGAACACCGGGGAGCTGTTTTTT	CASSLVQGILTNTGELFF
TRBV6-6	TRBJ1-2	once	.	TGTGCCAGCAGTTACTCGAGGGAGTTAAGCTACACCTTC	CASSYSRELSYTF
TRBV5-1	TRBJ1-2	.	.	TGCGCCAGCAGCTTCCCGAGTACTAACTATGGCTACACCTTC	CASSFPSTNYGYTF
TRBV14	TRBJ2-7	.	.	TGTGCCAGCAGTCCAAGACTCCCAGCGGCCTACGAGCAGTACTTC	CASSPRLPAAYEQYF
TRBV5-5	TRBJ2-2	few	TRBD2	TGTGCCAGCGGACCCTCTAGCGGCGCGAACACCGGGGAGCTGTTTTTT	CASGPSSGANTGELFF
TRBV18	TRBJ1-2	.	TRBD1	TGTGCCAGCTCACCCCTAGACAGGGACTATGGCTACACCTTC	CASSPLDRDYGYTF
TRBV6-6	TRBJ2-6	few	.	TGTGCCAGCAGGCGGACAGTGCAATCTCAAGCCAACGTCCTGACTTTC	CASRRTVQSQANVLTF
TRBV19	TRBJ2-1	.	TRBD2	TGTGCCAGTGGGAAGGGTGGGACTAGCGGTCACAATGAGCAGTTCTTC	CASGKGGTSGHNEQFF
TRBV15	TRBJ2-7	.	.	TGTGCCACCAGCAGAGATCACCGGGCGTGGGAGAATAAGTACGAGCAGTACTTC	CATSRDHRAWENKYEQYF
TRBV4-3	TRBJ2-7	.	.	TGCGCCAGCAGCCAACGTAGGGGGGGGGATGGCGGGAGTTTGTACGAGCAGTACTTC	CASSQRRGGDGGSLYEQYF
TRBV5-4	TRBJ2-7	.	TRBD2	TGTGCCAGCAGCCCGGGGACTAGTTCCTACGAGCAGTACTTC	CASSPGTSSYEQYF
TRBV6-5	TRBJ1-1	once	.	TGTGCCAGCACGGGACACTCACATGAAGCTTTCTTT	CASTGHSHEAFF
TRBV2	TRBJ1-1	once	.	TGTGCCAGCAGTGAAGCCATTCGGGTCGGAGTTAGGAACACTGAAGCTTTCTTT	CASSEAIRVGVRNTEAFF
TRBV28	TRBJ1-2	.	.	TGTGCCAGCAGCCCCGGTGCTAACTATGGCTACACCTTC	CASSPGANYGYTF
TRBV11-2	TRBJ2-7	.	.	TGTGCCAGCATCCGTCCGTGCTACGAGCAGTACTTC	CASIRPCYEQYF